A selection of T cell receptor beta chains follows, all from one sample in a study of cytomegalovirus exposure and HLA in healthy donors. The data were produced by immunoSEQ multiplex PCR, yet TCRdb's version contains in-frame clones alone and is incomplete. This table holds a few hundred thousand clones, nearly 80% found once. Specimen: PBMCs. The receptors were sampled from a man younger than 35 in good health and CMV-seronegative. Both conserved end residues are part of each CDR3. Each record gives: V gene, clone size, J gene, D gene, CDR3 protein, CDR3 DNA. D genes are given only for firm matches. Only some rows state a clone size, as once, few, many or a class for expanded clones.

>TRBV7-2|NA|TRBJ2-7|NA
CASSTYREALYEQYF
TGTGCCAGCAGCACATACAGGGAAGCGCTCTACGAGCAGTACTTC
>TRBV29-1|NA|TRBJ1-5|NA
CSVSGSSGEPQHF
TGCAGCGTTAGCGGGAGCAGCGGGGAGCCCCAGCATTTT
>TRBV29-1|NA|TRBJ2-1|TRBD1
CSAWTGGMDEQFF
TGCAGCGCCTGGACAGGGGGTATGGATGAGCAGTTCTTC
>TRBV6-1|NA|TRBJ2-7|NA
CASNHDRNYEQYF
TGTGCCAGCAACCACGACAGGAACTACGAGCAGTACTTC
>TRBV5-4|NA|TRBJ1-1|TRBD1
CASSPGDRVRTEAFF
TGTGCCAGCAGCCCGGGGGACAGGGTAAGGACTGAAGCTTTCTTT
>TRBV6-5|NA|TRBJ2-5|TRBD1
CASSSRGQEETQYF
TGTGCCAGCAGTTCTCGGGGACAGGAAGAGACCCAGTACTTC
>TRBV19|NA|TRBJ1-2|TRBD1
CASSMGTGIGYTF
TGTGCCAGTAGTATGGGGACAGGGATCGGCTACACCTTC
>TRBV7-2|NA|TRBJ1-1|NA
CASSSNRNTGGMGGAFF
TGTGCCAGCAGCTCAAACCGAAACACCGGGGGGATGGGGGGAGCTTTCTTT
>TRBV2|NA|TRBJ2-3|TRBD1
CASILGTGGWRSTDTQYF
TGTGCCAGCATCCTGGGGACAGGGGGATGGCGAAGCACAGATACGCAGTATTTT
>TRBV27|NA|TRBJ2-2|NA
CASRFAGNTGELFF
TGTGCCAGTAGGTTTGCGGGGAACACCGGGGAGCTGTTTTTT
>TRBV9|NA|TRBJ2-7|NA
CASSVAATRDYEQYF
TGTGCCAGCAGCGTAGCTGCGACACGCGACTACGAGCAGTACTTC
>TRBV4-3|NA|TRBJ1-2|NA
CASSQDRLLAGVGGYTF
TGCGCCAGCAGCCAAGATCGGCTTCTGGCAGGGGTAGGTGGCTACACCTTC
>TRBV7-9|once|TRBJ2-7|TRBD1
CASSGTAQRFYEQYF
TGTGCCAGCTCCGGGACAGCCCAAAGATTTTACGAGCAGTACTTC
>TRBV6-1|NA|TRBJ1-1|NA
CASSEGGLYMNTEAFF
TGTGCCAGCAGTGAAGGGGGGCTTTACATGAACACTGAAGCTTTCTTT
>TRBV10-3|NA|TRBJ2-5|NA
CAISESRGGETQYF
TGTGCCATCAGTGAGTCGAGGGGGGGAGAGACCCAGTACTTC
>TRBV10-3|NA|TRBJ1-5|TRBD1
CAISGATGQGTQPQHF
TGTGCCATCAGTGGAGCCACAGGACAGGGGACTCAGCCCCAGCATTTT
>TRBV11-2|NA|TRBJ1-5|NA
CASSGEGNQPQHF
TGTGCCAGCAGCGGAGAGGGCAATCAGCCCCAGCATTTT